The 22 T cell receptor beta chains below all came from one sample that was sequenced in a study of blood T cell repertoires in COVID-19. Some clones are missing from TCRdb's copy, which holds only in-frame ones; the method was immunoSEQ multiplex PCR. The table has roughly 82,000 clones, less than 95% seen once. What was sequenced was peripheral blood. All receptors derive from a woman between 45 and 65 years old in a cohort sampled during active COVID-19.

V usage is TRBV18 and J usage is TRBJ1-1, with D perhaps TRBD1 (5 bases). The V gene's germline CDR1 is KGHSH and CDR2 LQKENI. The germline V and J ends were trimmed by 3 bases and 0 bases, with 11 bases remaining between them. CDR3 length: 15 amino acids. CDR3 sequence: CASSPGGSLNTEAFF. In DNA form, the CDR3 reads TGTGCCAGCTCACCGGGGGGGTCCCTGAACACTGAAGCTTTCTTT.

V and J are TRBV19 and TRBJ1-1; 7 bases are a match to TRBD1. Germline V gene data show CDR1 as LNHDA and CDR2 as SQIVND (reference sequence). This CDR3 has 16 amino acids. The J segment lost 0 bases and the V segment lost 1 base, leaving 5 bases of the junction unmatched. The CDR3 DNA sequence: TGTGCCAGTAGTATAGTACCGACAGGGATGAACACTGAAGCTTTCTTT. Its protein product is CASSIVPTGMNTEAFF.

This clone was detected only a few times. The chain couples TRBV3-1 (or the pseudogene TRBV3-2) to TRBJ1-1; no clear D. The germline V gene encodes CDR1 LGHDT and CDR2 YNNKEL (reference sequence). The V gene lost 0 bases and the J gene lost 5 bases, with 16 bases spanning the gap. The CDR3 spans 16 residues. Written as DNA, the CDR3 is TGTGCCAGCAGCCAAGATGGAAGGGTACGGGGAACTGAAGCTTTCTTT. Amino acids: CASSQDGRVRGTEAFF.

The chain links TRBV27 to TRBJ2-4, with D tentatively TRBD2 (6 bases). The CDR3 loop spans 17 amino acids. The ends were cut back, 5 bases at V and 2 bases at J, with 19 bases in the middle. Germline V gene data show CDR1 as MNHEY and CDR2 as SMNVEV (reference sequence). In DNA form, the CDR3 reads TGTGCCAGCAGTCCCCGGGGGAGGAGTCACACCAAAAACATTCAGTACTTC. Translating it yields CASSPRGRSHTKNIQYF.

This clone appeared once. The chain employs TRBV28 and TRBJ1-1; 7 bases match TRBD1. Trimming at V came to 5 bases and at J to 1 base, leaving 4 bases not matched to a gene. The CDR3 extends over 14 amino acids. CDR1 and CDR2 from the germline V gene are MDHEN and SYDVKM. CDR3 bases: TGTGCCAGCAGTGATCACAGGGGGAACACTGAAGCTTTCTTT. It encodes CASSDHRGNTEAFF.

The genes are TRBV4-1 and TRBJ1-5; 8 bases match TRBD1. Germline trimming cut 0 bases from V and 6 bases from J; bases unmatched to any gene: 4. The V gene's germline CDR1 is MGHRA and CDR2 YSYEKL. The CDR3 contains 15 residues. CDR3 amino acids: CASSQDPRGPQPQHF. CDR3 sequence (DNA): TGCGCCAGCAGCCAAGATCCCAGGGGGCCTCAGCCCCAGCATTTT.

The genes are TRBV6-2 or TRBV6-3 and TRBJ2-3; D is ambiguous. Germline V gene data show CDR1 as MNHEY and CDR2 as SVGEGT. CDR3 length: 11 residues. Trimming removed 5 bases from V and 2 bases from J, with 2 bases in between. This chain's CDR3 is CASSLTDTQYF. The CDR3 DNA reads TGTGCCAGCAGTCTCACAGATACGCAGTATTTT.

This chain uses TRBV6-4 with TRBJ1-2, with a possible D match to TRBD1 (6 bases). V lost 5 bases, J lost 6 bases, and 16 bases lay in between. This CDR3 is 14 amino acids long. Germline loops: CDR1 MRHNA, CDR2 SNTAGT. The CDR3 loop reads CASSPSGTSNGYTF. The CDR3 DNA is TGTGCCAGCAGTCCATCCGGGACAAGTAATGGCTACACCTTC.

This clone occurred once. The chain employs TRBV5-6 and TRBJ1-5; TRBD1 is a possible D gene (6 bases). V was clipped by 2 bases and J by 1 base, with 7 bases between them. The CDR3 is 14 residues long. CDR1 and CDR2 from the germline V gene are SGHDT and YYEEEE. CDR3 DNA: TGTGCCAGCAGCTTCCAGGGGAGCAATCAGCCCCAGCATTTT. Protein product: CASSFQGSNQPQHF.

The gene calls are TRBV5-1 and TRBJ2-7, with no clear D. This CDR3 has 12 amino acids. Germline V CDR1 and CDR2: SGHRS, YFSETQ. Trimming stripped 2 bases from V and 2 bases from J, with 5 bases between. CDR3 in DNA: TGCGCCAGCAGCTTCGAGGCCTACGAGCAGTACTTC. This encodes CASSFEAYEQYF.

The genes are TRBV21-1 and TRBJ1-6; the D call in the table, TRBD1, was not verified against the DNA. TRBV21-1 is an annotated pseudogene. This CDR3 region has 16 residues. This CDR3 reads CASIPPIRGVWSPLHF. The DNA of the CDR3 is TGTGCCAGCATTCCCCCTATCAGGGGAGTTTGGTCACCCCTCCACTTT.

This CDR3 reads CASSFDRSYEQYF. CDR3 nucleotide sequence: TGTGCCAGCAGTTTTGACAGAAGCTACGAGCAGTACTTC. J is TRBJ2-7 and V is TRBV12-3 or TRBV12-4, with a possible D match to TRBD1 (5 bases). Trimming cost V 3 bases and J 3 bases, with 9 bases left between them. The CDR3 runs 13 residues.

This clone was counted once. The chain couples TRBV5-5 to TRBJ2-5, with D maybe TRBD2 (6 bases). This CDR3 contains 15 residues. Trimming removed 5 bases from V and 4 bases from J, with 18 bases in between. Germline CDR1 SGHKS, CDR2 YYEKEE (reference sequence). The CDR3 bases are TGTGCCAGCAGTTCGGGACTCCTGACCGTAGAGACCCAGTACTTC. Its protein is CASSSGLLTVETQYF.

The chain links TRBV7-9 to TRBJ1-1; D is perhaps TRBD1 (5 bases). V was cut by 1 base and J by 0 bases, with 15 bases left in between. Germline V lookup: CDR1 SEHNR, CDR2 FQNEAQ (reference sequence). This CDR3 spans 17 amino acids. The CDR3 is CASSLGSGFGMNTEAFF. In DNA, the CDR3 is TGTGCCAGCAGCTTAGGTTCAGGGTTTGGAATGAACACTGAAGCTTTCTTT.

The chain links TRBV28 to TRBJ1-2, with TRBD1 matching over 10 bases. The CDR3 extends over 14 amino acids. After removal of 4 bases from V and 8 bases from J, the junction contained 7 bases not matched to a gene. Germline V CDR1 and CDR2: MDHEN, SYDVKM. Here the CDR3 reads CASSSPGTGEGYTF. In nucleotides, the CDR3 is TGTGCCAGCAGTTCCCCCGGGACAGGGGAGGGCTACACCTTC.

The chain carries TRBV28 and TRBJ1-6; 7 bases fit TRBD1. Germline assignment: CDR1 MDHEN and CDR2 SYDVKM. Unmatched junction bases numbered 5, after V lost 5 bases and J lost 13 bases. This CDR3 has 12 residues. The CDR3 is CASSPPRGPLHF. In DNA form, the CDR3 reads TGTGCCAGCAGTCCCCCCAGGGGGCCCCTCCACTTT.

J is TRBJ2-7 and V is TRBV4-2; D might be TRBD2 (6 bases). Germline V gene sequence: CDR1 LGHNA, CDR2 YNFKEQ. The germline V and J ends were trimmed by 4 bases and 1 base, with 23 bases remaining between them. This CDR3 region has 18 residues. CDR3 nucleotide sequence: TGTGCCAGCAGCCGCAAGCTGGATAAGTATGGGGGGTCCTACGAGCAGTACTTC. Translation: CASSRKLDKYGGSYEQYF.

J is TRBJ1-6 and V is TRBV7-2; TRBD1 might be the D (6 bases). The germline CDR1 and CDR2 sequences are SGHTA and FQGNSA. Trimming stripped 4 bases from V and 7 bases from J, with 8 bases between. The CDR3 extends over 13 amino acids. CDR3 in amino acids: CASSSRGNSPLHF. The CDR3 DNA reads TGTGCCAGCAGCTCAAGGGGGAATTCACCCCTCCACTTT.

As for this clone: The sample carries other DNA sequences with the same CDR3. As DNA, the CDR3 is TGTGCCATCAGTGCGAGTAGCGGGAGGGCCGGCGAGCAGTACTTC. Its protein product is CAISASSGRAGEQYF. This chain links TRBV10-3 with TRBJ2-7, with 11 bases that match TRBD2. CDR1 is ENHRY, CDR2 SYGVKD, per germline. The CDR3 contains 15 residues. J was trimmed by 6 bases and V by 4 bases; bases with no gene match: 8.

This chain joins TRBV5-6 and TRBJ2-7; no clear D. The germline V and J ends were trimmed by 0 bases and 1 base, with 11 bases remaining between them. Per the germline V gene, CDR1 is SGHDT and CDR2 is YYEEEE. The CDR3 totals 15 residues. The CDR3 bases are TGTGCCAGCAGCTTGGTTGGCAGGAATTCCTACGAGCAGTACTTC. The encoded protein is CASSLVGRNSYEQYF.

The V and J genes are TRBV7-2 and TRBJ2-2, with 7 bases aligning to TRBD1. The CDR3 has 17 residues. Germline V gives CDR1 SGHTA, CDR2 FQGNSA. Unmatched junction bases numbered 16, after V lost 10 bases and J lost 2 bases. CDR3 region: CAIPKGARQHNTGELFF. Here the CDR3 DNA reads TGTGCCATCCCAAAGGGGGCGAGACAGCACAACACCGGGGAGCTGTTTTTT.

The chain couples TRBV30 to TRBJ1-5; D might be TRBD1 (5 bases). Germline loops: CDR1 GTSNPN, CDR2 SVGIG (reference sequence). V lost 1 base to trimming and J lost 7 bases, with 14 bases between them. This CDR3 has 14 amino acids. The CDR3 spells CAWSGGGSWQPQHF. The CDR3 nucleotides read TGTGCCTGGAGTGGGGGGGGGTCTTGGCAGCCCCAGCATTTT.